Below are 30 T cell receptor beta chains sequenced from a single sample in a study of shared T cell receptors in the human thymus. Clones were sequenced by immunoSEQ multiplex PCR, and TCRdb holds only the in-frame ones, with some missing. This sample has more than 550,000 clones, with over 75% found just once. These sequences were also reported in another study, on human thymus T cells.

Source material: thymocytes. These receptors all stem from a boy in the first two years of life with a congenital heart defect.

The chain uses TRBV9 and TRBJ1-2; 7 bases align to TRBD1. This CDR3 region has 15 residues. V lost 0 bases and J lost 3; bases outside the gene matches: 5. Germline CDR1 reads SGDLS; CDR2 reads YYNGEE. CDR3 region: CASSVEGQGDYGYTF. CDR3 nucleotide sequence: TGTGCCAGCAGCGTAGAAGGGCAGGGGGACTATGGCTACACCTTC.

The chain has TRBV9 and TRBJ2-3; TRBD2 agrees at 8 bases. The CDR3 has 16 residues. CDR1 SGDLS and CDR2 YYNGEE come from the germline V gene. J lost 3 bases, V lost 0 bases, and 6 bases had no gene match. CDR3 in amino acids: CASSVGSGVGTDTQYF. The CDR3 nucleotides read TGTGCCAGCAGCGTAGGTAGCGGGGTTGGGACAGATACGCAGTATTTT.

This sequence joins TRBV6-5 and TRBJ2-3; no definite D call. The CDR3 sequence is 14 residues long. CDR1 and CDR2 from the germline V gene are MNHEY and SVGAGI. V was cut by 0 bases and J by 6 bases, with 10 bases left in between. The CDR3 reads CASSYSGRSDTQYF. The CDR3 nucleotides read TGTGCCAGCAGTTACTCAGGCAGGTCCGATACGCAGTATTTT.

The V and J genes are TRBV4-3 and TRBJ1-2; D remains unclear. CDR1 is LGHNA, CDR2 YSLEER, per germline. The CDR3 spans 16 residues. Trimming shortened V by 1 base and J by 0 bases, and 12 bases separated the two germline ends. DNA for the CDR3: TGCGCCAGCAGCCAAGGCGAGAGCAAATCTAACTATGGCTACACCTTC. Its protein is CASSQGESKSNYGYTF.

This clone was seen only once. The CDR3 loop is CASSLVQRGRNEQFF. The DNA for the CDR3 is TGTGCCAGCAGCTTAGTTCAGCGGGGGAGGAATGAGCAGTTCTTC. The chain carries TRBV7-9 and TRBJ2-1, with 8 positions matching TRBD2. Germline V gene data show CDR1 as SEHNR and CDR2 as FQNEAQ (reference sequence). The J segment lost 7 bases and the V segment lost 1 base, leaving 6 bases of the junction unmatched. The CDR3 covers 15 residues.

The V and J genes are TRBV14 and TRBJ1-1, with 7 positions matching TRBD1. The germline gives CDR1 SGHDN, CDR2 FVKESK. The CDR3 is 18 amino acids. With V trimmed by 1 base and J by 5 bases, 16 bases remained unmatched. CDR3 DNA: TGTGCCAGCAGCCAAGTCTGGGGACAGAGGGGCATGACGACTGAAGCTTTCTTT. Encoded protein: CASSQVWGQRGMTTEAFF.

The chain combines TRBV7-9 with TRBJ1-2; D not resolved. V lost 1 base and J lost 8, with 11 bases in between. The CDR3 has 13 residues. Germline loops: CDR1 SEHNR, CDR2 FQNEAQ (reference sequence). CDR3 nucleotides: TGTGCCAGCAGCTTAGTAGCCGGCGTGGGCTACACCTTC. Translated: CASSLVAGVGYTF.

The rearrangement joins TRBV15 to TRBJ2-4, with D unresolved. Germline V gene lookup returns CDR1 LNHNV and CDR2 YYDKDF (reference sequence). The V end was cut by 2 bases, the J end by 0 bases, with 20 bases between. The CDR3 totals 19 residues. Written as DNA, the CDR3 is TGTGCCACCAGCAGACAAATCAAGGAGATTAGCCTAGCCAAAAACATTCAGTACTTC. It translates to CATSRQIKEISLAKNIQYF. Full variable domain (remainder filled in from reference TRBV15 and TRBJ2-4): DAMVIQNPRYQVTQFGKPVTLSCSQTLNHNVMYWYQQKSSQAPKLLFHYYDKDFNNEADTPDNFQSRRPNTSFCFLDIRSPGLGDTAMYLCATSRQIKEISLAKNIQYFGAGTRLSVL.

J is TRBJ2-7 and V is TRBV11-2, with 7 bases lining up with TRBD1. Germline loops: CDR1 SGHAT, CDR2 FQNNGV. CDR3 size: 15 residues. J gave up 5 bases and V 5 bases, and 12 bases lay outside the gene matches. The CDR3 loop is CASSHSGGRKHEQYF. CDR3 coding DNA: TGTGCCAGCAGCCATTCAGGGGGAAGAAAACACGAGCAGTACTTC.

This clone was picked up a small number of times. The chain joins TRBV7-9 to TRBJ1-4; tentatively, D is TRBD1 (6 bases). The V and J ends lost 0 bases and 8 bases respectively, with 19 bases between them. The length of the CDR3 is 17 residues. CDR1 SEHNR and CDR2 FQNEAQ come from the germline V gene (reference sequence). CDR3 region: CASSLAVPRGKEEKLFF. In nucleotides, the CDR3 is TGTGCCAGCAGCTTAGCTGTACCCAGGGGAAAGGAGGAAAAACTGTTTTTT.

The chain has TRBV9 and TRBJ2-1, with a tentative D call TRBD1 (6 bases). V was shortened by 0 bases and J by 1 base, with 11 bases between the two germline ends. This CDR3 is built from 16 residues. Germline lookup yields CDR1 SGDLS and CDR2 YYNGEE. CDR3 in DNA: TGTGCCAGCAGCGTAGCTACAGGGAATTCCTACAATGAGCAGTTCTTC. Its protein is CASSVATGNSYNEQFF. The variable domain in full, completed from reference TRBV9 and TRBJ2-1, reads DSGVTQTPKHLITATGQRVTLRCSPRSGDLSVYWYQQSLDQGLQFLIQYYNGEERAKGNILERFSAQQFPDLHSELNLSSLELGDSALYFCASSVATGNSYNEQFFGPGTRLTVL.

The chain's CDR3 is CASRPQGCSNQPQHF. The CDR3 DNA sequence: TGTGCCAGCAGACCTCAGGGATGCAGCAATCAGCCCCAGCATTTT. The chain employs TRBV6-5 and TRBJ1-5; the D gene is possibly TRBD1 (5 bases). CDR3 length equals 15 residues. CDR1 and CDR2 from the germline V gene are MNHEY and SVGAGI. V was shortened by 6 bases and J by 1 base, with 13 bases between the two germline ends.

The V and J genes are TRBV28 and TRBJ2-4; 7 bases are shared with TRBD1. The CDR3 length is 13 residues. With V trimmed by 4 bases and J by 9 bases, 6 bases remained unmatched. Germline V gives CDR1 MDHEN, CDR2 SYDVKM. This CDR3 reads CASSYRGSSIQYF. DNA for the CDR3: TGTGCCAGCAGTTACAGGGGATCCAGCATTCAGTACTTC.

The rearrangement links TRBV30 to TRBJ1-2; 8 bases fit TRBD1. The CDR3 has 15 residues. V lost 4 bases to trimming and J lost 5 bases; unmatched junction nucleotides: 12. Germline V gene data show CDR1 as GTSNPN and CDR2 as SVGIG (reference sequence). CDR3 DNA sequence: TGTGCCTGGAATTCCAGGACAGGGATGCGGTATGGCTACACCTTC. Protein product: CAWNSRTGMRYGYTF.

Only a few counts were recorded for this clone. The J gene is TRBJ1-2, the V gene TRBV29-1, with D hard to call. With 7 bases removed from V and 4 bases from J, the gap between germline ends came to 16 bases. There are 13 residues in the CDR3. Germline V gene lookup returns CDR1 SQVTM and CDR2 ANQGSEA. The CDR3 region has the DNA TGCAGCGCGGAGGTGGGATCCGGCTATGGCTACACCTTC. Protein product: CSAEVGSGYGYTF.

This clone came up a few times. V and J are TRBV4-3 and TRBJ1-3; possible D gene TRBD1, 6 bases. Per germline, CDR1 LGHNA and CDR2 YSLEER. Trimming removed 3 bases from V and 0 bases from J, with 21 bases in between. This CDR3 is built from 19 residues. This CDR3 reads CASSQAALGATGSGNTIYF. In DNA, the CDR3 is TGCGCCAGCAGCCAGGCCGCGCTCGGCGCGACAGGCTCTGGAAACACCATATATTTT.

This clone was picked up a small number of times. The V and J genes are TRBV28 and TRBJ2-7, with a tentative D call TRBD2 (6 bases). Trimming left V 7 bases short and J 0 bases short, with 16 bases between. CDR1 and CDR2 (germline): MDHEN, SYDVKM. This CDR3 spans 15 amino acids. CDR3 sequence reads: CASNYTGLNSYEQYF. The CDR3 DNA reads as TGTGCCAGCAACTATACGGGACTCAACTCCTACGAGCAGTACTTC.

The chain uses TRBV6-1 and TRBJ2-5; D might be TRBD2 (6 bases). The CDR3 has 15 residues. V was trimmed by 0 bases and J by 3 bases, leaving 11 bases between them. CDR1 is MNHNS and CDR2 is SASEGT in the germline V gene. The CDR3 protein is CASSEAGRQEETQYF. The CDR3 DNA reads TGTGCCAGCAGTGAAGCGGGGAGGCAGGAAGAGACCCAGTACTTC.

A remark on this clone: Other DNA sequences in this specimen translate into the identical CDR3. CDR3 loop: CASSYLDSLNTEAFF. The CDR3, as DNA: TGTGCCAGCAGTTACTTGGACAGCCTAAACACTGAAGCTTTCTTT. The rearrangement links TRBV6-5 to TRBJ1-1; D might be TRBD1 (6 bases). CDR1 is MNHEY, CDR2 SVGAGI, per germline. Trimming took off 1 base at V and 2 bases at J, with 11 bases between the two ends. This CDR3 is 15 amino acids long.

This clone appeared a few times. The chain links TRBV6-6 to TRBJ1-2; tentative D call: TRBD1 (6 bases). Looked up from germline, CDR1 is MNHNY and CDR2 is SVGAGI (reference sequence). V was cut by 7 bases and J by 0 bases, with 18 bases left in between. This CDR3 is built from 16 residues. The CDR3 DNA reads TGTGCCAGCACCCCAATGGACAGCTTTGCTAACTATGGCTACACCTTC. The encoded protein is CASTPMDSFANYGYTF.

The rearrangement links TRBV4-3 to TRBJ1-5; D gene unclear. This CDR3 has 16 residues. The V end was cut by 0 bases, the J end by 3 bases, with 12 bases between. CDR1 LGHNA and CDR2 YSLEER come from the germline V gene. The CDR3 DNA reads TGCGCCAGCAGCCAAGAAATAACAGACGTCAATCAGCCCCAGCATTTT. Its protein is CASSQEITDVNQPQHF.

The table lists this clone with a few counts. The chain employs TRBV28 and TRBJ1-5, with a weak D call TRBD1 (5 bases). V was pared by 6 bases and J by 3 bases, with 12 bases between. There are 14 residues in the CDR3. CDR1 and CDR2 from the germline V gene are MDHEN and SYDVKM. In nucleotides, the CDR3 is TGTGCCAGCAGCCCTAGACAGCCCAATCAGCCCCAGCATTTT. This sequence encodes CASSPRQPNQPQHF.

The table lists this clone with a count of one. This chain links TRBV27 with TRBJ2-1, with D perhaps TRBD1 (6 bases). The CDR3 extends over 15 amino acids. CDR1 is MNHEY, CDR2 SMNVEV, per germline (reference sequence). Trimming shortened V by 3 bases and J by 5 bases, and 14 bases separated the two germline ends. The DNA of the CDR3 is TGTGCCAGCAGTTTCCGGGACATACCCCACAATGAGCAGTTCTTC. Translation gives CASSFRDIPHNEQFF.

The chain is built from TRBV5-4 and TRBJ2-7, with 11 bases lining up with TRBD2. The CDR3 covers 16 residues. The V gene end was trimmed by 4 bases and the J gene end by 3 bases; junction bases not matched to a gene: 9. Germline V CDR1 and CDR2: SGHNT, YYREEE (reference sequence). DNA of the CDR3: TGTGCCAGCAGCCACTCCCAGACTAGCGGGAACTACGAGCAGTACTTC. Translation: CASSHSQTSGNYEQYF.

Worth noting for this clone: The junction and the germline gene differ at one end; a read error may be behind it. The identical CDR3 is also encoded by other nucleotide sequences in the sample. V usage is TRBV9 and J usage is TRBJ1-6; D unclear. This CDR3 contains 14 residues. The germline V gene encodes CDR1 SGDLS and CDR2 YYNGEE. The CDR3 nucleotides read TGTGCCAGCAGCGTATCCCCAGAAAATTCCCCCCTCCACTTT. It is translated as CASSVSPENSPLHF.

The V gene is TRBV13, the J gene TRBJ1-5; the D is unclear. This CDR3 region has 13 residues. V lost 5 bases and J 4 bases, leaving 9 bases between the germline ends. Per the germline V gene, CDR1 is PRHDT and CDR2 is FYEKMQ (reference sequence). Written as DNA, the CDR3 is TGTGCCAGCAGCATACGGGGAAATCAGCCCCAGCATTTT. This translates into CASSIRGNQPQHF.

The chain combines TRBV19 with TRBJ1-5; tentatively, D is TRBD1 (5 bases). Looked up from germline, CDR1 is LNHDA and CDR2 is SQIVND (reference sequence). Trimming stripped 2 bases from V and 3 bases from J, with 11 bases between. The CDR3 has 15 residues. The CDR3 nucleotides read TGTGCCAGTAGTATAATCCGGGGGTCCAATCAGCCCCAGCATTTT. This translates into CASSIIRGSNQPQHF. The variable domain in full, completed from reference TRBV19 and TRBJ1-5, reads DGGITQSPKYLFRKEGQNVTLSCEQNLNHDAMYWYRQDPGQGLRLIYYSQIVNDFQKGDIAEGYSVSREKKESFPLTVTSAQKNPTAFYLCASSIIRGSNQPQHFGDGTRLSIL.

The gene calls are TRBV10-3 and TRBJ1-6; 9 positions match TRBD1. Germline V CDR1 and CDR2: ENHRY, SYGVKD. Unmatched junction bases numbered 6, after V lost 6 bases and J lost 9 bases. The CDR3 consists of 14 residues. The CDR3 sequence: CAIRPGQGGSPLHF. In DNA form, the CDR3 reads TGTGCCATCAGACCGGGACAGGGAGGTTCACCCCTCCACTTT.

The CDR3 nucleotides are TGTGCCAGCAGCCAAGAGCGGGGAGCCAGGGCAGATACGCAGTATTTT. It translates to CASSQERGARADTQYF. The chain combines TRBV5-4 with TRBJ2-3; 7 bases agree with TRBD2. Trimming at V came to 4 bases and at J to 4 bases, leaving 12 bases not matched to a gene. This CDR3 region has 16 residues. Germline V gene sequence: CDR1 SGHNT, CDR2 YYREEE (reference sequence).

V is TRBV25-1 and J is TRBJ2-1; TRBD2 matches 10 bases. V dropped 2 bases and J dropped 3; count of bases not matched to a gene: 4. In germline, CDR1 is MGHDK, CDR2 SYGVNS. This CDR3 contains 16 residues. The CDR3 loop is CASSEALAGSYNEQFF. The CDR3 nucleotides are TGTGCCAGCAGTGAAGCACTAGCGGGGAGCTACAATGAGCAGTTCTTC.